Below, 10 T cell receptor beta chains from the same sample are listed, as sequenced in a study of blood T cell repertoires in COVID-19 (dated by TCRdb to 2020 to 2021). Library preparation was by the immunoSEQ multiplex PCR assay. Drawn from immuneACCESS, this table holds only the in-frame rearrangements with V and J called that TCRdb kept. Clones are partly lost; checked studies trace under half to an unresolved V gene and leave the rest unexplained. The table for this sample lists fewer than 180,000 clones; 80% to 90% of them were counted only once. Of the sample, about 3.5% is held by the ten largest clones. The material sequenced was peripheral blood. The receptors originated from a man in his 70s with acute or convalescent COVID-19.

J is TRBJ2-7 and V is TRBV10-3; 7 nucleotides align to TRBD1. The CDR3 is 14 amino acids. The germline V gene has CDR1 ENHRY and CDR2 SYGVKD. After removal of 0 bases from V and 2 bases from J, the junction contained 1 base not matched to a gene. This chain's CDR3 is CAISESGTAYEQYF. In DNA, the CDR3 is TGTGCCATCAGTGAGTCCGGGACAGCCTACGAGCAGTACTTC.

The rearrangement uses TRBV28 and TRBJ1-2, with D perhaps TRBD1 (5 bases). Trimming took 5 bases from V and 4 from J, leaving 14 bases between them. The CDR3 is 14 amino acids. The germline CDR1 and CDR2 sequences are MDHEN and SYDVKM. The CDR3 coding sequence is TGTGCCAGCAGTCCCCCGGACATCTTCTATGGCTACACCTTC. Translation gives CASSPPDIFYGYTF.

The CDR3 bases are TGTGCCAGCAGCTTCAACAAGAACACTGAAGCTTTCTTT. Amino acids: CASSFNKNTEAFF. The rearrangement links TRBV7-3 to TRBJ1-1; no clear D gene. Germline V gene sequence: CDR1 SGHTA, CDR2 FQGTGA. V shed 3 bases and J shed 1 base, with 6 bases lying between them. The CDR3 length is 13 residues.

This rearrangement joins TRBV6-5 to TRBJ2-3, with a possible D match to TRBD1 (5 bases). Germline V lookup: CDR1 MNHEY, CDR2 SVGAGI. CDR3 length equals 13 residues. The V gene lost 4 bases and the J gene lost 3 bases, with 8 bases spanning the gap. The CDR3: CASSSQGTDTQYF. The DNA of the CDR3 is TGTGCCAGCAGTTCTCAGGGAACAGATACGCAGTATTTT.

This clone has a single count. The chain couples TRBV18 to TRBJ2-6, with D tentatively TRBD1 (5 bases). This CDR3 comprises 16 residues. Germline V gives CDR1 KGHSH, CDR2 LQKENI. The ends were cut back, 3 bases at V and 2 bases at J, with 11 bases in the middle. The CDR3 protein is CASSPRQGTGANVLTF. In nucleotides, the CDR3 is TGTGCCAGCTCACCTCGGCAGGGAACTGGGGCCAACGTCCTGACTTTC.

This chain joins TRBV7-8 and TRBJ1-4, with D perhaps TRBD1 (5 bases). This CDR3 has 14 residues. From germline, CDR1 is SGHVS and CDR2 FQNEAQ. With 5 bases removed from V and 4 bases from J, the gap between germline ends came to 11 bases. CDR3 DNA: TGTGCCAGCAGCCAGGCAGGGATTAATGAAAAACTGTTTTTT. Protein sequence: CASSQAGINEKLFF.

The chain has TRBV6-5 and TRBJ1-3; 8 bases fit TRBD1. Germline V CDR1 and CDR2: MNHEY, SVGAGI. Trimming cost V 6 bases and J 2 bases; bases outside gene matches: 3. The CDR3 runs 14 residues. CDR3 region: CASSLTGAGNTIYF. The CDR3 nucleotides read TGTGCCAGCAGCCTGACAGGGGCTGGAAACACCATATATTTT.

The chain uses TRBV19 and TRBJ2-1; unclear D gene. V dropped 0 bases and J dropped 5 bases, with 11 bases sitting between them. The CDR3 is made up of 15 amino acids. The germline V gene has CDR1 LNHDA and CDR2 SQIVND (reference sequence). The CDR3, as DNA: TGTGCCAGTAGTATAGACAGCGATCGCGACAATGAGCAGTTCTTC. Protein product: CASSIDSDRDNEQFF.

Only a few counts were recorded for this clone. The chain is built from TRBV7-8 and TRBJ1-5; no clear D. Trimming cost V 5 bases and J 2 bases, with 13 bases left between them. Germline V gene data show CDR1 as SGHVS and CDR2 as FQNEAQ. The CDR3 has 15 residues. The DNA of the CDR3 is TGTGCCAGCAGCACGGCCGAGGCTGGCAATCAGCCCCAGCATTTT. Its translation is CASSTAEAGNQPQHF. The variable domain in full, with the rest retrieved from reference TRBV7-8 and TRBJ1-5, is GAGVSQSPRYKVAKRGQDVALRCDPISGHVSLFWYQQALGQGPEFLTYFQNEAQLDKSGLPSDRFFAERPEGSVSTLKIQRTQQEDSAVYLCASSTAEAGNQPQHFGDGTRLSIL.

The V call is TRBV18, the J call TRBJ2-1, with TRBD2 matching over 9 bases. The CDR3 covers 14 residues. From germline, CDR1 is KGHSH and CDR2 LQKENI. J gave up 6 bases and V 5 bases, and 5 bases lay outside the gene matches. The CDR3 nucleotides are TGTGCCAGCTCATCCGGGACTAGCTTCAATGAGCAGTTCTTC. Amino acid sequence: CASSSGTSFNEQFF.